These 5 T cell receptor beta chains share one sample of origin, sequenced in a study of shared T cell receptors in the human thymus. The method was immunoSEQ multiplex PCR; TCRdb's version includes in-frame clones alone and lacks a portion of them. The data hold hundreds of thousands of clones, with more than 75% observed a single time. These same data were also listed under a study on human thymus T cells.

Sequenced input: thymocytes. Receptors originate from a boy younger than two with a congenital heart defect.

The J gene is TRBJ2-7, the V gene TRBV28; 8 positions match TRBD1. Unmatched junction bases numbered 9, after V lost 6 bases and J lost 2 bases. The length of the CDR3 is 15 residues. Germline CDR1 MDHEN, CDR2 SYDVKM. The CDR3 nucleotides read TGTGCCAGCAGCCCAATCCGGACAGGGACCTACGAGCAGTACTTC. Translating it yields CASSPIRTGTYEQYF.

This clone was seen more than once but under ten times. The chain has TRBV5-6 and TRBJ1-2; 8 nucleotides match TRBD1. V gave up 2 bases and J gave up 4 bases; unmatched junction bases: 7. This CDR3 has 15 residues. Germline CDR1 reads SGHDT; CDR2 reads YYEEEE. CDR3 nucleotides: TGTGCCAGCAGCTTTGGACAGGGAGTACCCTATGGCTACACCTTC. It codes for CASSFGQGVPYGYTF. Combining the CDR3 with reference TRBV5-6 and TRBJ1-2 gives the whole variable domain DAGVTQSPTHLIKTRGQQVTLRCSPKSGHDTVSWYQQALGQGPQFIFQYYEEEERQRGNFPDRFSGHQFPNYSSELNVNALLLGDSALYLCASSFGQGVPYGYTFGSGTRLTVV.

This clone was recorded a few times. The chain carries TRBV5-4 and TRBJ1-4; 7 nucleotides agree with TRBD1. CDR3 length: 14 amino acids. Trimming cost V 4 bases and J 5 bases; bases outside gene matches: 5. The germline V gene has CDR1 SGHNT and CDR2 YYREEE (reference sequence). Here the CDR3 DNA reads TGTGCCAGCAGCCCGGGACAGAGAAATGAAAAACTGTTTTTT. Its translation: CASSPGQRNEKLFF.

This clone appeared a single time. This rearrangement joins TRBV15 to TRBJ2-7, with 7 bases that match TRBD2. Germline lookup yields CDR1 LNHNV and CDR2 YYDKDF (reference sequence). V gave up 5 bases and J gave up 7 bases; unmatched junction bases: 5. CDR3 size: 12 residues. In DNA form, the CDR3 reads TGTGCCACCAGCGGGGGGGTATGGGAGCAGTACTTC. Protein: CATSGGVWEQYF.

The chain is built from TRBV7-2 and TRBJ2-5; D call uncertain. With 0 bases removed from V and 5 bases from J, the gap between germline ends came to 19 bases. Germline CDR1 is SGHTA and CDR2 is FQGNSA. The CDR3 is made up of 17 amino acids. The CDR3 coding sequence is TGTGCCAGCAGCTTAGCGATGAAGACTGTACGAAAGGAGACCCAGTACTTC. It translates to CASSLAMKTVRKETQYF.